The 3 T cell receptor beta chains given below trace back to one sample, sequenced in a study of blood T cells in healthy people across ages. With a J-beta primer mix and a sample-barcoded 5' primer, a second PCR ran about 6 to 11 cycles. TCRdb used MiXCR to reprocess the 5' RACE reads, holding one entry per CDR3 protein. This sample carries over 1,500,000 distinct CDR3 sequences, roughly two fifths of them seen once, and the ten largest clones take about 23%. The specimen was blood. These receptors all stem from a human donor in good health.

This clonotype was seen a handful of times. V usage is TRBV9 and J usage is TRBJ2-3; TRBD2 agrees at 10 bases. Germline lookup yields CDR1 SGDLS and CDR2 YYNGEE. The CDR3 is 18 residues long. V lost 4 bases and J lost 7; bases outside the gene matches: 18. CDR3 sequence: CASSPQDSGGLSSHTQYF. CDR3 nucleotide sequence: TGTGCCAGCAGCCCTCAAGATAGCGGGGGGCTTTCTTCTCATACGCAGTATTTT.

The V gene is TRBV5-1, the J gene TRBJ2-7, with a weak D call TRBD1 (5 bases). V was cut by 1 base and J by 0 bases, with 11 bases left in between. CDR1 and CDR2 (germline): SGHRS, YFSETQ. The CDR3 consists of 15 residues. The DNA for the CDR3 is TGCGCCAGCAGCTTGTTTACAGGCAACTCCTACGAGCAGTACTTC. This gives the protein CASSLFTGNSYEQYF. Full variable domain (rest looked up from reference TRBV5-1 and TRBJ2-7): KAGVTQTPRYLIKTRGQQVTLSCSPISGHRSVSWYQQTPGQGLQFLFEYFSETQRNKGNFPGRFSGRQFSNSRSEMNVSTLELGDSALYLCASSLFTGNSYEQYFGPGTRLTVT.

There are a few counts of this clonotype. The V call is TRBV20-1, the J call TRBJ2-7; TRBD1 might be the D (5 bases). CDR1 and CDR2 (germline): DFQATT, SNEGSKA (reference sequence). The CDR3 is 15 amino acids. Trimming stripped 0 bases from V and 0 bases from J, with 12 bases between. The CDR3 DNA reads TGCAGTGCTAGAGACTATCGGACAAGCTCCTACGAGCAGTACTTC. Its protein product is CSARDYRTSSYEQYF.